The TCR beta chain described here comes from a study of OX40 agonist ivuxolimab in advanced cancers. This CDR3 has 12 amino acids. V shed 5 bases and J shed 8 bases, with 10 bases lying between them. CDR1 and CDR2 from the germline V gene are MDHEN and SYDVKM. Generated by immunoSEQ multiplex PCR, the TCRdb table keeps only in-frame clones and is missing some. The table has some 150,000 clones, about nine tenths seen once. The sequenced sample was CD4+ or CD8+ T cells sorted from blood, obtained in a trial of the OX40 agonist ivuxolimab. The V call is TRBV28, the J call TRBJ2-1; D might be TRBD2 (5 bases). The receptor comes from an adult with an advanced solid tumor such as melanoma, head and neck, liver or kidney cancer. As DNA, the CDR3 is TGTGCCAGCAGTGTCGTGAGGGATGAGCAGTTCTTC. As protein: CASSVVRDEQFF.